These T cell receptor beta chains were read from a single sample in a study of T cells expressing NK-cell markers. TCRdb reprocessed the 5' RACE reads and reports one entry per CDR3 protein, with no DNA. Its table records roughly 150,000 distinct CDR3 sequences. Sequencing input: blood T cells: a sorted CD56 or NKG2C T cell subset, CD4+ or CD8+ T cells, or bulk PBMC T cells (not recorded which). The receptor source for this set is a woman aged 18 to 75 in good health. CDR3s include the opening cysteine and the closing phenylalanine or tryptophan.

j_call | v_call | cdr3_aa
TRBJ1-6 | TRBV7-8 | CASSLRTGLVNSPLHF
TRBJ1-1 | TRBV3-1 | CASSLKGGTEAFF
TRBJ2-1 | TRBV25-1 | CASSVSRAGGREQFF
TRBJ1-4 | TRBV29-1 | CSVSLTGSNEKLFF
TRBJ2-1 | TRBV28 | CASRQGFEYDEQFF
TRBJ2-3 | TRBV3-1 | CASSQLGTGRADTQYF
TRBJ2-7 | TRBV5-1 | CASKTSVASSYEQYF
TRBJ2-3 | TRBV5-1 | CASSFVAGGPGDTQYF
TRBJ2-3 | TRBV20-1 | CSADGQGVDTQYF
TRBJ2-5 | TRBV20-1 | CSARAGGRQETQYF
TRBJ2-7 | TRBV28 | CASRPGGADEQYF
TRBJ2-5 | TRBV5-6 | CASTLTVTETQYF
TRBJ2-5 | TRBV4-2 | CASSPYHFQETQYF
TRBJ2-1 | TRBV12-3/TRBV12-4 | CASSPGASGEQFF
TRBJ2-1 | TRBV20-1 | CSAKLVPSGRAFSYNEQFF
TRBJ2-7 | TRBV5-1 | CASSPGGQGYEQYF
TRBJ2-3 | TRBV12-3/TRBV12-4 | CASSSPYRVADTQYF
TRBJ2-1 | TRBV9 | CASSVGTGEYNEQFF
TRBJ2-3 | TRBV5-1 | CASSLVPSNTDTQYF